The table lists the clone carrying this T cell receptor beta chain with a count of one. Its antigen is unknown. This was the immunoSEQ v3.0 assay at survey level. Clones were sequenced by immunoSEQ multiplex PCR, and TCRdb holds only the in-frame ones, with some missing. The table has fewer than 35,000 clones, around 85% seen once; the top ten hold approximately 4.7%. This entry belongs to a study of long-term antiretroviral therapy in people with HIV. Study-wide context: The earliest specimens came about a decade ahead of the 2015 immediate-ART recommendation.

Findings and limits, study-wide: All time points showed a repertoire dominated by clones expanded before ART. Gathering of blood took place between about 2004 and 2017, possibly under older ART regimens. Post-treatment diversity went higher with ART but stayed below transplant donor controls.

The specimen comprised unsorted PBMCs, sampled around 3.3 years after starting antiretroviral therapy. The sequence was obtained from a man aged 18 to 29 with HIV.

This CDR3 is CASSLSPVLFRAGVSNEQFF. CDR3 in DNA: TGTGCCAGCAGTTTATCGCCTGTCCTCTTCCGAGCGGGAGTATCCAATGAGCAGTTCTTC. J is TRBJ2-1 and V is TRBV27; TRBD2 matches 8 bases. V lost 0 bases, J lost 6 bases, and 19 bases stayed unmatched. Per germline, CDR1 MNHEY and CDR2 SMNVEV (reference sequence). CDR3 length: 20 residues.